Presented here are 2 T cell receptor beta chains from one specimen sequenced in a study of CD8 T cells in ankylosing spondylitis. Using its own MiXCR run on the 5' RACE reads, TCRdb lists one record per CDR3 protein. This sample has around 330,000 distinct CDR3 sequences, with around 10% found just once. The sample comprised blood, either unsorted or a sorted T cell fraction (not recorded which). These receptors originate from a female donor with ankylosing spondylitis or in good health (not recorded which).

This clonotype was seen ten or more times. V is TRBV6-5 and J is TRBJ2-2, with D possibly matching TRBD2 (6 bases). The CDR3 is made up of 15 amino acids. CDR1 and CDR2 (germline): MNHEY, SVGAGI. V was trimmed by 4 bases and J by 2 bases, leaving 11 bases between them. CDR3 protein: CASSFRGSNTGELFF. DNA of the CDR3: TGTGCCAGCAGTTTCCGGGGGTCCAACACCGGGGAGCTGTTTTTT.

This clonotype was seen repeatedly, ten times or more. The genes are TRBV5-6 and TRBJ2-1, with D tentatively TRBD1 (6 bases). V lost 6 bases and J 7 bases, leaving 17 bases between the germline ends. Germline CDR1 SGHDT, CDR2 YYEEEE. The CDR3 has 14 residues. This CDR3 reads CASTFQPGENEQFF. The DNA of the CDR3 is TGTGCCAGCACTTTCCAACCAGGGGAAAATGAGCAGTTCTTC.